The 8 T cell receptor beta chains in this list originate from one sample, sequenced in a study of T cell responses to AZD1222 COVID-19 vaccine. The method was immunoSEQ multiplex PCR; TCRdb's version includes in-frame clones alone and lacks a portion of them. Of roughly 100,000 clones listed, roughly 90% are singletons. The specimen comprised peripheral blood, sampled on day 0 of AZD1222 vaccination. The receptors derive from an adult in good health.

The chain combines TRBV12-3 or TRBV12-4 with TRBJ1-3; D is unresolved. The CDR3 is 13 amino acids. V shed 7 bases and J shed 2 bases, with 9 bases lying between them. The CDR3 sequence is CASTWGPGNTIYF. The CDR3 region has the DNA TGTGCCAGCACTTGGGGTCCTGGAAACACCATATATTTT.

This sequence joins TRBV7-9 and TRBJ2-1; 8 bases are a match to TRBD2. Germline assignment: CDR1 SEHNR and CDR2 FQNEAQ (reference sequence). J gave up 7 bases and V 5 bases, and 1 base lay outside the gene matches. CDR3 length: 12 residues. The DNA for the CDR3 is TGTGCCAGCAGCCGACTAGCGAATGAGCAGTTCTTC. This translates into CASSRLANEQFF.

The V gene is TRBV19, the J gene TRBJ1-4; D remains ambiguous. Germline V lookup: CDR1 LNHDA, CDR2 SQIVND (reference sequence). The CDR3 totals 15 residues. V lost 3 bases to trimming and J lost 2 bases, with 10 bases between them. DNA of the CDR3: TGTGCCAGTAGTATCCTGTCTAAGACTAATGAAAAACTGTTTTTT. This gives the protein CASSILSKTNEKLFF.

Only a few counts were recorded for this clone. The J gene is TRBJ2-6, the V gene TRBV4-2, with D perhaps matching TRBD1 (6 bases). The germline V gene encodes CDR1 LGHNA and CDR2 YNFKEQ. The CDR3 extends over 17 amino acids. V lost 4 bases to trimming and J lost 2 bases, with 15 bases between them. The CDR3 nucleotides are TGTGCCAGCAGCCCCGAGGGGGAGCTGGCTGGGGCCAACGTCCTGACTTTC. This sequence encodes CASSPEGELAGANVLTF.

The genes are TRBV11-2 and TRBJ2-1; TRBD1 or TRBD2 may be the D gene (5 bases each). V was trimmed by 5 bases and J by 9 bases, leaving 11 bases between them. The CDR3 covers 12 residues. Germline V gene sequence: CDR1 SGHAT, CDR2 FQNNGV. The CDR3 DNA sequence: TGTGCCAGCAGCCCCGGGGCGGGTGAGCAGTTCTTC. It encodes CASSPGAGEQFF.

The chain uses TRBV19 and TRBJ2-3; D gene ambiguous. CDR1 and CDR2 from the germline V gene are LNHDA and SQIVND (reference sequence). The CDR3 length is 13 residues. The V end was cut by 6 bases, the J end by 5 bases, with 12 bases between. CDR3 sequence (DNA): TGTGCCAGTAGGGTGAGTGCGGAAGATACGCAGTATTTT. Its protein is CASRVSAEDTQYF.

V is TRBV28 and J is TRBJ1-2, with a tentative D call TRBD1 (5 bases). Trimming pared 6 bases from V and 5 bases from J, leaving 10 bases between. This CDR3 is 12 amino acids long. CDR1 is MDHEN and CDR2 is SYDVKM in the germline V gene. CDR3 nucleotide sequence: TGTGCCAGCAGGCAGGGTGTATATGGCTACACCTTC. This translates into CASRQGVYGYTF.

This chain uses TRBV9 with TRBJ2-3, with TRBD1 matching 10 bases. The CDR3 has 17 amino acids. Trimming removed 0 bases from V and 3 bases from J; junction bases left unmatched: 7. Germline values: CDR1 SGDLS, CDR2 YYNGEE. CDR3 bases: TGTGCCAGCAGCGTAGGTCCGGGACAGGGGTTTACAGATACGCAGTATTTT. Its translation is CASSVGPGQGFTDTQYF.